Listed below are T cell receptor beta chains from one sample, sequenced in a study of shared clonotypes between healthy human individuals. Libraries were prepared by immunoSEQ multiplex PCR; TCRdb keeps only in-frame clonotypes and omits some of them. This sample has roughly 680,000 clones, with about two thirds found just once. Material for sequencing was memory CD4+ T cells sorted from blood. The receptors come from a woman in her twenties or thirties in good health. Each CDR3 is given with its conserved first and last residue. A D gene is named only where the DNA matches it firmly. Some rows mark clone size as missing; the rest say once, few, many or name a class of expanded clone.

cdr3_nt cdr3_aa v_call clone_size d_call j_call
TGTGCCACCAGCAGGGATCTGGGGTACACTGAAGCTTTCTTT CATSRDLGYTEAFF TRBV15 . . TRBJ1-1
TGTGCCAGCAGTGAGATGGTTACCACCGGGGAGCTGTTTTTT CASSEMVTTGELFF TRBV6-1 . . TRBJ2-2
TGTGCCAGCAGTGAAGATAAAGCTCCCTACGAGCAGTACTTC CASSEDKAPYEQYF TRBV6-1 . . TRBJ2-7
TGCGCCAGCAGCCGGCCGGGACAGCCTGCAACTAATGAAAAACTGTTTTTT CASSRPGQPATNEKLFF TRBV4-1 few TRBD1 TRBJ1-4
TGTGCCTGGAGTCCCAGTGGGGATCAGCCCCAGCATTTT CAWSPSGDQPQHF TRBV30 . . TRBJ1-5
TGTGCCAGCAGTGCGACGGAAAGAGGGACCCAGTACTTC CASSATERGTQYF TRBV2 . . TRBJ2-5
TGTGCCAGCAGCCCAGGGAACACTGAAGCTTTCTTT CASSPGNTEAFF TRBV28 few . TRBJ1-1
TGCAGCGTTGTAGGGCCTGGCTACACCTTC CSVVGPGYTF TRBV29-1 . . TRBJ1-2
TGTGCCAGCAGCCAATGGGGTGGGGCCGCCTACGAGCAGTACTTC CASSQWGGAAYEQYF TRBV16 . . TRBJ2-7
TGTGCCAGCAGCTTACGGGCCTCTTCCCTTGGCTACACCTTC CASSLRASSLGYTF TRBV5-6 . . TRBJ1-2
TGTGCCGGGGGGACGTCGGCCATCGGGGAGCTGTTTTTT CAGGTSAIGELFF TRBV6-1 . . TRBJ2-2
TGTGCCAGCAGTTACAGGGGGCCCCCCAGCAATGAGCAGTTCTTC CASSYRGPPSNEQFF TRBV6-5 once TRBD1 TRBJ2-1
TGTGCCAGCAGCTTAGCTCCGGAGGGCCAATATGAGCAGTTCTTC CASSLAPEGQYEQFF TRBV7-6 . . TRBJ2-1
TGTGCCAGCAGCTTAGAGCGGAGGGTCACCGGGGAGCTGTTTTTT CASSLERRVTGELFF TRBV11-2 few . TRBJ2-2
TGTGCCAGCAGATCTAACGCGGGCCTCGAGCAGTACTTC CASRSNAGLEQYF TRBV6-1 . . TRBJ2-7
TGTGCTAGTGGCCCGGGACTAGCGGCCACAGATACGCAGTATTTT CASGPGLAATDTQYF TRBV12-5 . TRBD2 TRBJ2-3
TGTGCCAGCAGCCCCGCCCGAGACGGAATCCAAGAGACCCAGTACTTC CASSPARDGIQETQYF TRBV7-9 once . TRBJ2-5
TGTGCCAGCAGTGACTCTACCCCCTCCGGACGACATGGCTACACCTTC CASSDSTPSGRHGYTF TRBV6-4 few . TRBJ1-2
TGTGCCAGCGCATACTCCAAGAACACTGAAGCTTTCTTT CASAYSKNTEAFF TRBV18 . . TRBJ1-1
TGTGCCAGTGGGACAGCTATGAACACTGAAGCTTTCTTT CASGTAMNTEAFF TRBV19 . TRBD1 TRBJ1-1
TGTGCCAGCAGGACCCCGATGAACACTGAAGCTTTCTTT CASRTPMNTEAFF TRBV28 . . TRBJ1-1
TGTGCCAGCAGCTCGGGGGGCGCGAACTATGGCTACACCTTC CASSSGGANYGYTF TRBV28 few . TRBJ1-2